This TCR beta chain comes out of a study of response to subunit inactivated influenza vaccine. Study conclusions and caveats: After each seasonal influenza vaccination, few new T cells are recruited, the authors suggested.

This clonotype occurred a few times. The target antigen is unknown. Each CDR3 protein is one row after TCRdb ran MiXCR on the RT-PCR reads. The top ten clones hold about 10% of a sample with some 800,000 distinct CDR3 sequences, over 20% of them seen once. This CDR3 spans 17 amino acids. Germline-derived CDR1 and CDR2 are MDHEN and SYDVKM. V lost 5 bases, J lost 2 bases, and 11 bases stayed unmatched. Sequences were derived from PBMCs from blood, sampled approximately 5 days after vaccination. The TCR originated in a man aged 50 or older who received an inactivated influenza vaccine. The chain joins TRBV28 to TRBJ2-7; 11 bases match TRBD2. The CDR3 region has the DNA TGTGCCAGCAGTCCTATACCCGGGACTAGCGGACCCTACGAGCAGTACTTC. It is translated as CASSPIPGTSGPYEQYF.